The 22 T cell receptor beta chains reported below all come from one sample, sequenced in a study of T cells after yellow fever vaccination. One entry per CDR3 protein, called by TCRdb with MiXCR from the 5' RACE reads. The table has some 300,000 distinct CDR3 sequences, 3.6% seen once. The sample consisted of PBMCs, taken on the day of the yellow fever booster vaccination. The receptors stem from a man between 18 and 35 years old who received the YFV17D yellow fever vaccine.

This clonotype came up a few times. The chain employs TRBV7-8 and TRBJ2-5; 7 bases line up with TRBD1. The germline V gene encodes CDR1 SGHVS and CDR2 FQNEAQ. Unmatched junction bases numbered 8, after V lost 5 bases and J lost 5 bases. The CDR3 is 14 amino acids. The CDR3 DNA reads TGTGCCAGCAGCACCAGGGGGATCGAGGAGACCCAGTACTTC. It codes for CASSTRGIEETQYF.

This clonotype was observed at least ten times. This rearrangement joins TRBV10-2 to TRBJ2-5; D is perhaps TRBD2 (6 bases). The CDR3 is made up of 12 amino acids. V lost 5 bases and J lost 5, with 9 bases in between. Germline-derived CDR1 and CDR2 are WSHSY and SAAADI. CDR3: CASSLSGETQYF. In DNA form, the CDR3 reads TGCGCCAGCAGTCTGAGCGGGGAGACCCAGTACTTC.

This chain links TRBV10-2 with TRBJ2-3; D gene uncertain. CDR3 length equals 15 residues. CDR1 is WSHSY, CDR2 SAAADI, per germline. The V gene lost 6 bases and the J gene lost 0 bases, with 13 bases spanning the gap. CDR3 sequence: CASRLTPGSTDTQYF. The DNA for the CDR3 is TGCGCCAGCAGATTGACTCCGGGTAGCACAGATACGCAGTATTTT.

This chain links TRBV20-1 with TRBJ2-5; D may be TRBD1 or TRBD2 (5 bases each). This CDR3 is built from 14 residues. The germline gives CDR1 DFQATT, CDR2 SNEGSKA (reference sequence). The V end was cut by 3 bases, the J end by 5 bases, with 16 bases between. The CDR3 loop reads CSARDGGWGETQYF. The DNA of the CDR3 is TGCAGTGCTAGGGATGGGGGATGGGGGGAGACCCAGTACTTC.

This clonotype was recorded many times. The chain carries TRBV5-1 and TRBJ2-5; 9 bases are shared with TRBD1. Trimming at V came to 4 bases and at J to 5 bases, leaving 6 bases not matched to a gene. CDR1 is SGHRS and CDR2 is YFSETQ in the germline V gene. This CDR3 is built from 14 residues. The CDR3 nucleotides are TGCGCCAGCAGCGGGGGACAGGGTGCGGAGACCCAGTACTTC. Protein sequence: CASSGGQGAETQYF.

This clonotype was picked up many times. CDR3 bases: TGCGCCAGCAGTGGGACTAGCGGGGTGGATGAGCAGTTCTTC. Its translation is CASSGTSGVDEQFF. The rearrangement joins TRBV10-2 to TRBJ2-1; TRBD2 agrees at 12 bases. Per germline, CDR1 WSHSY and CDR2 SAAADI. Trimming took 4 bases from V and 8 from J; bases not matched to a gene: 3. There are 14 residues in the CDR3.

The rearrangement links TRBV5-5 to TRBJ1-5; tentatively, D is TRBD1 (5 bases). This CDR3 has 15 residues. Per germline, CDR1 SGHKS and CDR2 YYEKEE (reference sequence). The V end was cut by 2 bases, the J end by 3 bases, with 12 bases between. Written as DNA, the CDR3 is TGTGCCAGCAGCTTCTCGGGGGGGGACAATCAGCCCCAGCATTTT. This codes for CASSFSGGDNQPQHF.

This clonotype appeared many times. The chain joins TRBV7-7 to TRBJ2-1; 9 positions match TRBD2. The CDR3 runs 16 residues. Germline lookup yields CDR1 SSHAT and CDR2 FNYEAQ (reference sequence). Unmatched junction bases numbered 10, after V lost 1 base and J lost 9 bases. CDR3 in amino acids: CASSLEMASGAGEQFF. The DNA of the CDR3 is TGTGCCAGCAGCTTAGAGATGGCTAGCGGGGCCGGTGAGCAGTTCTTC.

This rearrangement joins TRBV12-3 or TRBV12-4 to TRBJ1-2; D uncertain. V was shortened by 1 base and J by 2 bases, with 5 bases between the two germline ends. The CDR3 extends over 13 amino acids. The CDR3 bases are TGTGCCAGCAGTTTAGTCCGGAACTATGGCTACACCTTC. The encoded protein is CASSLVRNYGYTF.

This clonotype was found many times. The J gene is TRBJ2-1, the V gene TRBV7-2; either TRBD1 or TRBD2 may fit D (5 bases each). From germline, CDR1 is SGHTA and CDR2 FQGNSA. This CDR3 comprises 17 residues. The V gene lost 4 bases and the J gene lost 2 bases, with 18 bases spanning the gap. The CDR3 bases are TGTGCCAGCAGCTCCCTGGGGGTCGGGGTAGCCTACAATGAGCAGTTCTTC. It encodes CASSSLGVGVAYNEQFF.

Many counts were recorded for this clonotype. The rearrangement links TRBV24-1 to TRBJ2-1; D might be TRBD1 or TRBD2, each matching 5 bases. V was pared by 5 bases and J by 5 bases, with 21 bases between. The CDR3 is 17 amino acids. Germline V gene lookup returns CDR1 KGHDR and CDR2 SFDVKD. The CDR3 reads CATSAPQDRGCNNEQFF. In DNA form, the CDR3 reads TGTGCCACCAGTGCCCCACAGGACCGCGGGTGTAACAATGAGCAGTTCTTC.

This clonotype was counted a few times. The J gene is TRBJ2-4, the V gene TRBV4-2; TRBD2 matches 7 bases. V lost 1 base, J lost 4 bases, and 13 bases stayed unmatched. CDR3 length: 18 residues. The germline V gene has CDR1 LGHNA and CDR2 YNFKEQ. The CDR3 sequence is CASSQGVTGGAGKNIQYF. The CDR3 DNA reads as TGTGCCAGCAGCCAAGGGGTCACAGGCGGAGCGGGGAAAAACATTCAGTACTTC.

Comment on this clonotype: The junction differs from germline at one of its ends, possibly a read error. The rearrangement links TRBV4-1 to TRBJ1-1; D ambiguous. Germline CDR1 MGHRA, CDR2 YSYEKL. The CDR3 consists of 14 residues. CDR3 region: CASSQATVNSEAFF. The CDR3, as DNA: TGCGCCAGCAGCCAAGCTACCGTGAACTCTGAAGCTTTCTTT.

This chain connects TRBV19 to TRBJ1-5; D unresolved. The CDR3 length is 14 residues. Germline CDR1 is LNHDA and CDR2 is SQIVND (reference sequence). Trimming stripped 4 bases from V and 0 bases from J, with 7 bases between. CDR3 sequence (DNA): TGTGCCAGTAGTAGTCCGTATAGCAATCAGCCCCAGCATTTT. Translation gives CASSSPYSNQPQHF.

The sample holds a few counts of this clonotype. V and J are TRBV6-1 and TRBJ2-3; 10 bases match TRBD1. The CDR3 has 15 residues. V dropped 4 bases and J dropped 4; count of bases not matched to a gene: 5. CDR1 is MNHNS, CDR2 SASEGT, per germline. The CDR3: CASSGDRGGSDTQYF. CDR3 in DNA: TGTGCCAGCAGTGGGGACAGGGGTGGGTCAGATACGCAGTATTTT.

This clonotype was picked up many times. The rearrangement joins TRBV12-3 or TRBV12-4 to TRBJ2-1; tentatively, D is TRBD1 (5 bases). Trimming took 3 bases from V and 11 from J, leaving 17 bases between them. The CDR3 has 14 amino acids. CDR3 nucleotide sequence: TGTGCCAGCAGTTTTGGGGCAGGCCCAGATCAGCAGTTCTTC. This codes for CASSFGAGPDQQFF.

Remarks on this clonotype: The limits of the CDR3 on the DNA are not certain, so only TCRdb's listed CDR3 is given. The chain's CDR3 is CISVPEAARDRDRDTEAFF. This sequence joins TRBV7-5 and TRBJ1-1; the D segment call TRBD1 is taken from the table without a DNA check. TRBV7-5 is noted as a pseudogene. Ends included, the CDR3 has 19 residues.

This clonotype was counted only a few times. The genes are TRBV10-3 and TRBJ1-1, with D perhaps TRBD1 (6 bases). The CDR3 has 12 amino acids. Germline lookup yields CDR1 ENHRY and CDR2 SYGVKD. Here the CDR3 reads CASGVMNTEAFF. CDR3 nucleotide sequence: TGTGCTTCAGGGGTGATGAACACTGAAGCTTTCTTT.

This clonotype has at least ten counts. This rearrangement joins TRBV9 to TRBJ1-5; 7 nucleotides agree with TRBD1. The trim removed 4 bases at V and 4 bases at J, leaving 2 bases unmatched. The CDR3 is made up of 13 amino acids. The germline V gene has CDR1 SGDLS and CDR2 YYNGEE. CDR3 coding DNA: TGTGCCAGCAGCACAGGGGTAAATCAGCCCCAGCATTTT. Protein product: CASSTGVNQPQHF.

This clonotype was found a few times. This sequence joins TRBV7-9 and TRBJ2-5; the match to TRBD1 covers 10 bases. Trimming cost V 1 base and J 1 base; bases outside gene matches: 12. This CDR3 comprises 19 residues. Germline V gives CDR1 SEHNR, CDR2 FQNEAQ (reference sequence). This chain's CDR3 is CASSLEFGDRGDLQETQYF. CDR3 sequence (DNA): TGTGCCAGCAGCTTAGAATTCGGGGACAGGGGCGATCTCCAAGAGACCCAGTACTTC. The full variable domain, completed using reference TRBV7-9 and TRBJ2-5, is DTGVSQNPRHKITKRGQNVTFRCDPISEHNRLYWYRQTLGQGPEFLTYFQNEAQLEKSRLLSDRFSAERPKGSFSTLEIQRTEQGDSAMYLCASSLEFGDRGDLQETQYFGPGTRLLVL.

The chain has TRBV3-1 and TRBJ2-3; D unclear. Germline lookup yields CDR1 LGHDT and CDR2 YNNKEL (reference sequence). Trimming left V 0 bases short and J 4 bases short, with 5 bases between. CDR3 length: 13 residues. CDR3 DNA: TGTGCCAGCAGCCAAGACAGTGCAGATACGCAGTATTTT. Its protein product is CASSQDSADTQYF.

This clonotype has at least ten counts. The chain uses TRBV30 and TRBJ2-7; TRBD1 matches 8 bases. Trimming cost V 3 bases and J 0 bases; bases outside gene matches: 7. The CDR3 runs 15 residues. The germline gives CDR1 GTSNPN, CDR2 SVGIG (reference sequence). The DNA for the CDR3 is TGTGCCTGGAGCCTTGGAGGGACAGGCTCCTACGAGCAGTACTTC. Encoded protein: CAWSLGGTGSYEQYF.